Below, 2 T cell receptor beta chains from the same sample are listed, as sequenced in a study of cytomegalovirus exposure and HLA in healthy donors. The study ran its PCR with 60 Vbeta and 13 Jbeta primers. Assay used: immunoSEQ multiplex PCR; TCRdb lists only in-frame clones, some missing. Of more than 110,000 clones listed, more than 9.5% are singletons. Specimen: PBMCs. The receptors originated from a man in his fifties or sixties in good health and CMV-seronegative.

Of note for this clone: At the DNA level, this CDR3 is encoded by other sequences in the same sample as well. V is TRBV2 and J is TRBJ2-7, with D hard to call. The CDR3 consists of 10 residues. Germline V CDR1 and CDR2: SNHLY, FYNNEI. The V gene lost 3 bases and the J gene lost 5 bases, with 2 bases spanning the gap. CDR3 protein: CASSDNEQYF. The CDR3 nucleotides read TGTGCCAGCAGTGACAACGAGCAGTACTTC.

This clone has a handful of counts. The rearrangement uses TRBV5-1 and TRBJ1-1; D unclear. The CDR3 runs 13 residues. Germline lookup yields CDR1 SGHRS and CDR2 YFSETQ. The V and J ends lost 5 bases and 1 base respectively, with 9 bases between them. CDR3 DNA sequence: TGCGCCAGCAGGACGCGGGAGAACACTGAAGCTTTCTTT. This encodes CASRTRENTEAFF.